A single sample is the source of the 16 T cell receptor beta chains below, sequenced in a study of a mutant IDH1 vaccine in newly diagnosed glioma. Time point defined: week 23, last vaccination. Each dose delivered 300 ug of mutant IDH1 20-mer peptide subcutaneously with imiquimod. The assay was immunoSEQ multiplex PCR, and TCRdb's table has in-frame clones only and misses some. The table records around 54,000 clones, around 87% of them present only once. What these receptors recognize is not known. Material: PBMCs, obtained from a glioma patient whose treatment included an IDH1 peptide vaccine. Receptors originate from a man between 35 and 55 years old with glioma.

The gene calls are TRBV5-1 and TRBJ2-2, with D hard to call. The CDR3 runs 12 residues. The V gene's germline CDR1 is SGHRS and CDR2 YFSETQ. Trimming stripped 4 bases from V and 7 bases from J, with 8 bases between. CDR3 amino acids: CASSTLGGELFF. DNA of the CDR3: TGCGCCAGCAGCACCCTAGGCGGGGAGCTGTTTTTT. Full variable domain (outside the CDR3, taken from reference TRBV5-1 and TRBJ2-2): KAGVTQTPRYLIKTRGQQVTLSCSPISGHRSVSWYQQTPGQGLQFLFEYFSETQRNKGNFPGRFSGRQFSNSRSEMNVSTLELGDSALYLCASSTLGGELFFGEGSRLTVL.

This clone was found once. The V gene is TRBV10-3, the J gene TRBJ2-7, with TRBD1 as a possible D gene (5 bases). This CDR3 spans 14 amino acids. From germline, CDR1 is ENHRY and CDR2 SYGVKD. Trimming pared 10 bases from V and 7 bases from J, leaving 23 bases between. The CDR3 is CATGTGRMYVEQYF. The CDR3 nucleotides read TGTGCCACCGGAACAGGCAGGATGTACGTAGAGCAGTACTTC.

The rearrangement links TRBV7-2 to TRBJ2-2; the D call may be TRBD1 or TRBD2 (5 bases each). V lost 5 bases, J lost 0 bases, and 13 bases lay in between. The length of the CDR3 is 16 residues. The V gene's germline CDR1 is SGHTA and CDR2 FQGNSA. For the CDR3, the DNA is TGTGCCAGCAGCCCCCACAGGACTTCGAACACCGGGGAGCTGTTTTTT. The encoded protein is CASSPHRTSNTGELFF.

Only one count was recorded for this clone. The chain has TRBV5-4 and TRBJ2-2; 9 bases match TRBD2. The CDR3 consists of 15 residues. Germline V CDR1 and CDR2: SGHNT, YYREEE (reference sequence). V trimming: 5 bases; J trimming: 1 base; junction bases outside the gene matches: 3. In nucleotides, the CDR3 is TGTGCCAGCAGTTCTAGCGGGGAGAACACCGGGGAGCTGTTTTTT. It is translated as CASSSSGENTGELFF. Using reference TRBV5-4 and TRBJ2-2 for the parts outside the CDR3, the full variable domain is ETGVTQSPTHLIKTRGQQVTLRCSSQSGHNTVSWYQQALGQGPQFIFQYYREEENGRGNFPPRFSGLQFPNYSSELNVNALELDDSALYLCASSSSGENTGELFFGEGSRLTVL.

The chain has TRBV27 and TRBJ2-3, with D perhaps matching TRBD1 or TRBD2 (5 bases each). V was clipped by 7 bases and J by 7 bases, with 18 bases between them. This CDR3 spans 14 amino acids. In germline, CDR1 is MNHEY, CDR2 SMNVEV (reference sequence). CDR3 region: CASIGEGRGHTQYF. In nucleotides, the CDR3 is TGTGCCAGCATAGGCGAGGGGAGAGGCCATACGCAGTATTTT.

The chain couples TRBV18 to TRBJ2-3, with D possibly being TRBD1 (5 bases). This CDR3 has 15 residues. The germline V gene encodes CDR1 KGHSH and CDR2 LQKENI. Trimming took 4 bases from V and 4 from J, leaving 15 bases between them. The DNA of the CDR3 is TGTGCCAGCTCACAGACGACCCTCAGGGCAGATACGCAGTATTTT. The encoded protein is CASSQTTLRADTQYF. The full variable domain, its missing parts supplied by reference TRBV18 and TRBJ2-3, is NAGVMQNPRHLVRRRGQEARLRCSPMKGHSHVYWYRQLPEEGLKFMVYLQKENIIDESGMPKERFSAEFPKEGPSILRIQQVVRGDSAAYFCASSQTTLRADTQYFGPGTRLTVL.

This clone was seen only once. The gene calls are TRBV29-1 and TRBJ2-7, with TRBD1 matching 8 bases. The length of the CDR3 is 11 residues. Germline V gives CDR1 SQVTM, CDR2 ANQGSEA. The ends lost 3 bases at V and 7 bases at J; junction bases unmatched: 2. The DNA of the CDR3 is TGCAGCGTTGACGGGACAGGTGAGCAGTACTTC. Encoded protein: CSVDGTGEQYF.

CDR3 sequence reads: CASSLSSSYEQYF. The CDR3 nucleotides read TGTGCCAGCAGCTTAAGTTCCTCCTACGAGCAGTACTTC. V is TRBV13 and J is TRBJ2-7, with D unclear. The germline V gene has CDR1 PRHDT and CDR2 FYEKMQ (reference sequence). CDR3 size: 13 residues. The V end lost 2 bases, the J end lost 0 bases, and 5 bases lay between the germline ends.

This chain connects TRBV4-1 to TRBJ1-5, with D uncertain. Germline V CDR1 and CDR2: MGHRA, YSYEKL. The germline V and J ends were trimmed by 0 bases and 7 bases, with 7 bases remaining between them. CDR3 length: 13 amino acids. CDR3: CASSQDVWQPQHF. In DNA, the CDR3 is TGCGCCAGCAGCCAAGACGTTTGGCAGCCCCAGCATTTT.

The V call is TRBV19, the J call TRBJ2-7; possible D gene TRBD2, 5 bases. The V end lost 3 bases, the J end lost 5 bases, and 11 bases lay between the germline ends. The CDR3 is 13 residues long. Germline CDR1 is LNHDA and CDR2 is SQIVND (reference sequence). CDR3 region: CASSMRRFNEQYF. The CDR3 DNA is TGTGCCAGTAGTATGAGGAGGTTTAACGAGCAGTACTTC.

This clone was seen once. The chain links TRBV7-6 to TRBJ2-5, with D possibly called TRBD1 or TRBD2 (6 bases each). CDR1 SGHVS and CDR2 FNYEAQ come from the germline V gene. The CDR3 is 13 residues long. The V gene lost 8 bases and the J gene lost 5 bases, with 15 bases spanning the gap. The CDR3 region has the DNA TGTGCCAGCTCCACTGGGGGGCGGGAGACCCAGTACTTC. As protein: CASSTGGRETQYF.

V is TRBV4-3 and J is TRBJ2-1; TRBD2 agrees at 10 bases. The CDR3 sequence is 14 residues long. From germline, CDR1 is LGHNA and CDR2 YSLEER. Unmatched junction bases numbered 4, after V lost 1 base and J lost 10 bases. This chain's CDR3 is CASSQGLAGVEQFF. The CDR3 DNA reads TGCGCCAGCAGCCAAGGTCTAGCGGGAGTGGAGCAGTTCTTC.

The CDR3: CASSFITGGSYEQYF. The CDR3 DNA sequence: TGTGCCAGCAGCTTCATAACAGGGGGGTCCTACGAGCAGTACTTC. The rearrangement joins TRBV9 to TRBJ2-7; 8 bases map to TRBD1. Losses at the gene ends were 4 bases for V and 1 base for J; bases not matched to a gene: 7. The CDR3 contains 15 residues. Germline values: CDR1 SGDLS, CDR2 YYNGEE. Looking up the rest from reference TRBV9 and TRBJ2-7 gives the full variable domain: DSGVTQTPKHLITATGQRVTLRCSPRSGDLSVYWYQQSLDQGLQFLIQYYNGEERAKGNILERFSAQQFPDLHSELNLSSLELGDSALYFCASSFITGGSYEQYFGPGTRLTVT.

The gene calls are TRBV9 and TRBJ2-3, with D unresolved. Between the trimmed V and J ends, which lost 4 bases and 4 bases, there was a span of 19 bases. The CDR3 totals 16 residues. Per the germline V gene, CDR1 is SGDLS and CDR2 is YYNGEE. The CDR3, as DNA: TGTGCCAGCAGCCTCAGATGGACCCACGGAGCAGATACGCAGTATTTT. Translation gives CASSLRWTHGADTQYF.

This clone was found once. The V gene is TRBV13, the J gene TRBJ2-7; 7 bases agree with TRBD2. CDR1 and CDR2 from the germline V gene are PRHDT and FYEKMQ (reference sequence). V shed 8 bases and J 11 bases; nucleotides not matched to a gene: 15. This CDR3 comprises 13 residues. This CDR3 reads CASALTGLSHEYF. The CDR3 DNA sequence: TGTGCCAGCGCATTAACGGGACTAAGCCATGAGTACTTC. The full variable domain, in which reference TRBV13 and TRBJ2-7 provide the parts outside the CDR3, is AAGVIQSPRHLIKEKRETATLKCYPIPRHDTVYWYQQGPGQDPQFLISFYEKMQSDKGSIPDRFSAQQFSDYHSELNMSSLELGDSALYFCASALTGLSHEYFGPGTRLTVT.

The chain uses TRBV5-1 and TRBJ1-1, with TRBD1 matching over 7 bases. CDR3 length: 15 amino acids. With 3 bases clipped from V and 2 bases from J, the junction kept 7 bases outside the gene matches. Germline lookup yields CDR1 SGHRS and CDR2 YFSETQ. The CDR3 bases are TGCGCCAGCAGCTCCCTCGGGACAGTTAACACTGAAGCTTTCTTT. Its protein product is CASSSLGTVNTEAFF. Complete variable domain (other parts from reference TRBV5-1 and TRBJ1-1): KAGVTQTPRYLIKTRGQQVTLSCSPISGHRSVSWYQQTPGQGLQFLFEYFSETQRNKGNFPGRFSGRQFSNSRSEMNVSTLELGDSALYLCASSSLGTVNTEAFFGQGTRLTVV.